This TCR beta chain emerged from a study of T cells in tuberculosis listed by TCRdb under 2018. Background for the entire study: To characterize T cells specific for the mycobacterial lipid antigen glucose monomycolate (GMM), the study used CD1B tetramers together with high-throughput TCR immunosequencing. A South African clinical cohort compared IGRA-negative adolescents, IGRA-positive adolescents with latent tuberculosis and adults with active tuberculosis, roughly 9 per group. Beyond this particular receptor, the publication reports: An accuracy of approximately 87% (AUROC approximately 0.93) was reached by a classifier using the diverse GMM-specific repertoire, compared with around 70% accuracy when GEM motif frequencies were used. Smaller mean NN-distances to GMM-specific TCRs were observed in active tuberculosis TCR-alpha repertoires than in IGRA-negative controls, suggesting clonal expansion of GMM-specific TCRs. Clinical samples were chosen by availability of cryopreserved specimens, and active tuberculosis cases were adults while controls were adolescents. Smaller NN-distances were partly driven by shorter CDR3-alpha lengths in active tuberculosis patients, and statistical significance was not reached for the TCR-beta difference.

V is trimmed back by 7 bases and J by 2 bases, and the junction contains 18 bases that no gene match accounts for. CDR1 and CDR2 were assigned from the germline V gene as SGHRS and YFSETQ. The CDR3 runs 19 residues from the cysteine to the phenylalanine. Here the CDR3 DNA is all that survives: 57 bases in frame from base 1. At study entry, adolescents were screened for latent tuberculosis infection by tuberculin skin test and QuantiFERON-TB GOLD In-Tube IGRA. Immunosequencing was performed on unsorted cryopreserved PBMC and covered 100,000 or so T cells per clinical donor on average. Eleven high schools in the Worcester region of the Western Cape, South Africa, served as enrollment sites for adolescents aged 12 to 18 years. Ten or so M. tuberculosis-infected and some ten uninfected adolescents were selected with matching for age and sex. PBMC from adolescents were isolated by density centrifugation from freshly drawn heparinized blood and were then cryopreserved.

TCR libraries were generated with the immunoSEQ multiplex PCR assay, using TCR-beta and/or TCR-alpha/delta assays for each sample. Amplified TCR libraries were sequenced on the Illumina high-throughput platform. On the authors' methods: Clustering and dimensionality reduction relied on pairwise TCRdist distances among GMM-specific receptors from T cells that were either sorted ex vivo or expanded in vitro. Each clinical repertoire received a mean NN-distance score, defined as the average TCRdist to the nearest 10% of tetramer-positive reference sequences. GEM TCR motif frequency was calculated as the fraction of unique TCRs that matched known GEM sequences by V/J usage and CDR3 length. Linear discriminant analysis with leave-one-out cross-validation, implemented in scikit-learn, was used to classify active tuberculosis. The table was pulled from immuneACCESS by TCRdb, which kept in-frame rearrangements only. Such tables lose some clones; where checked, under half of the loss comes from unresolved V genes, and the rest has no known cause. D and trimming were read from the DNA, whereas the V and J calls and clone size are those reported in that table. This sample holds 45,000 or so clones; 90% to 95% were observed only once. The ten most abundant clones make up approximately 7.9% of the sample.

As concerns this clone: Its antigen is unknown. No base-level quality is on record; no much larger clone is a single base apart.

The source is a donor between 10 and 35 years old with latent tuberculosis or without tuberculosis infection. Recombination connected TRBV5-1 to TRBJ2-3; 11 middle bases align to TRBD2. The sequenced material came from PBMCs. Here the CDR3 is given as CASELTEASGGSTTDTQYF. The nucleotide sequence reads TGCGCCAGCGAGCTTACCGAGGCTAGCGGGGGGTCTACCACAGATACGCAGTATTTT.